The clone carrying this T cell receptor (beta chain) was picked up a small number of times. Its antigen is as yet unknown. The record originates from a study of cytomegalovirus exposure and HLA in healthy donors. Background on the study: Out of 150 million to 200 million T cells, an earlier analysis found more than 95 million unique TCR beta sequences in total. There were about 85 million unique TCRs (from HLA-typed donors) in an early data release.

With 60 Vbeta and 13 Jbeta primers, the PCR was carried out. Measured with immunoSEQ multiplex PCR; TCRdb has only the in-frame clones, and not every one. Among approximately 110,000 clones listed, roughly 13% were seen once. Germline lookup yields CDR1 MNHEY and CDR2 SVGAGI. The ends lost 6 bases at V and 1 base at J; junction bases unmatched: 6. This CDR3 has 14 amino acids. General observations from the study: In a later analysis, common viral pathogens appeared linked to several of the most significant clusters. A later look showed TCR association rates differing by HLA locus, highest for DRB1 and lowest for HLA-C.

The source is a man aged 40-50 years in good health and CMV-seropositive. Sequences were obtained from PBMCs. The V and J genes are TRBV6-5 and TRBJ2-7; 7 bases are shared with TRBD1. In nucleotides, the CDR3 is TGTGCCAGCAGGCCTCCGGGACAGTCCTACGAGCAGTACTTC. Translation gives CASRPPGQSYEQYF.